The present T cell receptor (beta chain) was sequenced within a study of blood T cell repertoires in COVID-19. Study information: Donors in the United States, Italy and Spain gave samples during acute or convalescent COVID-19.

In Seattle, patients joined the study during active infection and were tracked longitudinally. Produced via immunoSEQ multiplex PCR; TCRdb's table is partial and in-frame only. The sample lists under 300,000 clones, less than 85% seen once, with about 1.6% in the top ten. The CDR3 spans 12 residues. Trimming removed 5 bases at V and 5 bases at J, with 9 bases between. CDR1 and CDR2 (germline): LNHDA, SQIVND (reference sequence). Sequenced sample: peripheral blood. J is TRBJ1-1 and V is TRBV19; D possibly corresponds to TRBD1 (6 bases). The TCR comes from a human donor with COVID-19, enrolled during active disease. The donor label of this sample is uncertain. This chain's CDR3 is CASSQGFTEAFF. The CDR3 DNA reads TGTGCCAGTAGTCAGGGGTTTACTGAAGCTTTCTTT.